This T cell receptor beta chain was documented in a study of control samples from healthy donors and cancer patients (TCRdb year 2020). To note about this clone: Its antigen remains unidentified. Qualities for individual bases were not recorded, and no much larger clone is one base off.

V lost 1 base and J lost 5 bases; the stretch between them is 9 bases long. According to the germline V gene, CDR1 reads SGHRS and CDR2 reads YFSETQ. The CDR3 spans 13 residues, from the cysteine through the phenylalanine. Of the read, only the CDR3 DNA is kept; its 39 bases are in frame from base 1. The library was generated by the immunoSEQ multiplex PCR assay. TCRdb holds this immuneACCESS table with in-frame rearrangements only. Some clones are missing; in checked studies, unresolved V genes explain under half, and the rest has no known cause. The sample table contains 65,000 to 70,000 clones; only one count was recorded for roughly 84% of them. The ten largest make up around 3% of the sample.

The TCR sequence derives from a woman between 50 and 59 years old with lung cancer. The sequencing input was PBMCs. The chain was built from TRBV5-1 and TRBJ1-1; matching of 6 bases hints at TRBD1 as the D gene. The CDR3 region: CASSLRQETEAFF. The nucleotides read TGCGCCAGCAGCTTGCGACAGGAAACTGAAGCTTTCTTT.